This T cell receptor (beta chain) appears in the sequencing data of a study of beta chain features in type 1 diabetes. Naive, central memory, regulatory and stem cell-like memory cells within the CD4+ compartment were sorted using CD45RO/CCR7/CD25/CD127/CD95/CD27. Reverse transcribing all isolated RNA meant expressed TCRB transcripts were sequenced. TCRdb's table, derived via immunoSEQ multiplex PCR, lists solely in-frame clones and lacks some. The table shows 500,000 to 700,000 clones, with about 14% occurring only once. The sample was naive CD4+ T cells from blood. This receptor was obtained from a young man in good health.

The CDR3 region is CASSLVSASSYEQYF. CDR3 sequence (DNA): TGCGCCAGCAGCTTGGTATCCGCAAGCTCCTACGAGCAGTACTTC. This chain connects TRBV5-1 to TRBJ2-7; D is ambiguous. The V and J ends lost 0 bases and 0 bases respectively, with 10 bases between them. Germline CDR1 is SGHRS and CDR2 is YFSETQ. There are 15 residues in the CDR3.